Below are 15 T cell receptor beta chains sequenced from a single sample in a study of response to subunit inactivated influenza vaccine. TCRdb analysed the RT-PCR reads with MiXCR anew, one entry per CDR3 protein. The sample records hundreds of thousands of distinct CDR3 sequences, around 14% being singletons. The sequencing here drew on PBMCs from blood, taken roughly 13 days after vaccination. These receptor sequences come from a man aged 45 to 65 who received an inactivated influenza vaccine.

This clonotype was seen at least ten times. The V and J genes are TRBV15 and TRBJ2-2, with D unclear. V gave up 0 bases and J gave up 8 bases, with 7 bases separating them. CDR1 and CDR2 (germline): LNHNV, YYDKDF (reference sequence). CDR3 length equals 13 residues. The CDR3 nucleotides read TGTGCCACCAGCAGAGATCCCCAAGGGGAGCTGTTTTTT. Translation gives CATSRDPQGELFF. Full variable domain (remainder filled in from reference TRBV15 and TRBJ2-2): DAMVIQNPRYQVTQFGKPVTLSCSQTLNHNVMYWYQQKSSQAPKLLFHYYDKDFNNEADTPDNFQSRRPNTSFCFLDIRSPGLGDTAMYLCATSRDPQGELFFGEGSRLTVL.

V and J are TRBV2 and TRBJ2-5, with 9 bases matching TRBD1. There are 14 residues in the CDR3. V shed 8 bases and J 4 bases; nucleotides not matched to a gene: 8. Germline V gives CDR1 SNHLY, CDR2 FYNNEI. The CDR3 nucleotides read TGTGCCAGCTTCTGGGACAGGGTGGGAGAGACCCAGTACTTC. Its translation: CASFWDRVGETQYF.

CDR3 sequence reads: CASSLGGSSGANVLTF. Here the CDR3 DNA reads TGTGCCAGCAGCTTAGGTGGGAGCTCTGGGGCCAACGTCCTGACTTTC. V and J are TRBV7-3 and TRBJ2-6, with a possible D match to TRBD2 (5 bases). The germline gives CDR1 SGHTA, CDR2 FQGTGA. V gave up 2 bases and J gave up 0 bases, with 8 bases separating them. This CDR3 spans 16 amino acids.

The chain joins TRBV10-3 to TRBJ2-3, with 9 bases that match TRBD2. The germline gives CDR1 ENHRY, CDR2 SYGVKD. J gave up 4 bases and V 3 bases, and 5 bases lay outside the gene matches. The CDR3 runs to 15 residues. CDR3 loop: CAISDGSGGSDTQYF. CDR3 DNA: TGTGCCATCAGTGATGGTAGCGGGGGTTCAGATACGCAGTATTTT.

This clonotype was detected only a few times. The chain recombines TRBV12-3 or TRBV12-4 with TRBJ1-5; 8 nucleotides align to TRBD1. This CDR3 is 14 amino acids long. Trimming took 6 bases from V and 0 from J; bases not matched to a gene: 1. The CDR3 DNA follows: TGTGCCAGCAGGGGACAGGTTAGCAATCAGCCCCAGCATTTT. It yields the protein CASRGQVSNQPQHF.

This clonotype occurred a few times. The rearrangement joins TRBV19 to TRBJ1-1, with D perhaps TRBD1 (5 bases). CDR3 length: 12 amino acids. Deletions cut 5 bases from V and 11 bases from J, with 15 bases between. Germline V gene data show CDR1 as LNHDA and CDR2 as SQIVND (reference sequence). The CDR3 here is CASSPRSGLAFF. The CDR3 DNA sequence: TGTGCCAGTAGTCCCCGGTCGGGGCTGGCTTTCTTT. Variable domain in full (rest from reference TRBV19 and TRBJ1-1): DGGITQSPKYLFRKEGQNVTLSCEQNLNHDAMYWYRQDPGQGLRLIYYSQIVNDFQKGDIAEGYSVSREKKESFPLTVTSAQKNPTAFYLCASSPRSGLAFFGQGTRLTVV.

A few counts support this clonotype. The CDR3 DNA reads as TGTGCCAGCAGCTTAGTTGCGGGGGGGTGGAATGAGCAGTTCTTC. As protein: CASSLVAGGWNEQFF. This rearrangement joins TRBV7-9 to TRBJ2-1, with 9 bases fitting TRBD2. This CDR3 has 15 residues. V lost 1 base to trimming and J lost 7 bases; unmatched junction nucleotides: 5. The germline gives CDR1 SEHNR, CDR2 FQNEAQ (reference sequence).

The CDR3 loop is CASSLDVSSLYNEQFF. In nucleotides, the CDR3 is TGCGCCAGCAGCTTGGATGTGTCTAGCCTCTACAATGAGCAGTTCTTC. The chain combines TRBV5-1 with TRBJ2-1; maybe TRBD2 (5 bases). Germline-derived CDR1 and CDR2 are SGHRS and YFSETQ. The CDR3 sequence is 16 residues long. V lost 0 bases and J 3 bases, leaving 13 bases between the germline ends.

There are a few counts of this clonotype. This chain joins TRBV6-1 and TRBJ2-1, with a possible D match to TRBD2 (6 bases). Germline V gives CDR1 MNHNS, CDR2 SASEGT. Trimming removed 8 bases from V and 6 bases from J, with 17 bases in between. The CDR3 loop spans 14 amino acids. The CDR3 nucleotides read TGTGCCAGCCGAAAAGGGAGGAGGGGCAATGAGCAGTTCTTC. Its protein product is CASRKGRRGNEQFF.

J is TRBJ2-1 and V is TRBV2; a possible D gene is TRBD2 (6 bases). Germline V gives CDR1 SNHLY, CDR2 FYNNEI. This CDR3 contains 14 residues. Trimming cost V 3 bases and J 10 bases, with 16 bases left between them. Here the CDR3 DNA reads TGTGCCAGCAGTGAGATTAGCGGAGGGGTGGAGCAGTTCTTC. It codes for CASSEISGGVEQFF.

This clonotype was seen more than once but under ten times. This chain uses TRBV9 with TRBJ2-7; the match to TRBD2 covers 9 bases. CDR3 length: 15 residues. Per germline, CDR1 SGDLS and CDR2 YYNGEE. The V gene end was trimmed by 0 bases and the J gene end by 3 bases; junction bases not matched to a gene: 4. CDR3 sequence reads: CASSVEATSGYEQYF. Written as DNA, the CDR3 is TGTGCCAGCAGCGTAGAGGCGACTAGCGGCTACGAGCAGTACTTC.

The chain employs TRBV28 and TRBJ2-5; possibly TRBD1 or TRBD2 for D (6 bases each). Germline V gene lookup returns CDR1 MDHEN and CDR2 SYDVKM. The V end lost 1 base, the J end lost 0 bases, and 15 bases lay between the germline ends. This CDR3 has 17 amino acids. CDR3 DNA: TGTGCCAGCAGTTTATCCTTGGAGGGGGTGAACCAAGAGACCCAGTACTTC. This gives the protein CASSLSLEGVNQETQYF.

This clonotype occurred many times. The J gene is TRBJ2-2, the V gene TRBV10-3; 10 nucleotides line up with TRBD2. This CDR3 contains 16 residues. The J segment lost 3 bases and the V segment lost 10 bases, leaving 11 bases of the junction unmatched. Germline CDR1 is ENHRY and CDR2 is SYGVKD. Here the CDR3 DNA reads TGTGCCACCCAGCCTAGCGGGAGTAGGGACACCGGGGAGCTGTTTTTT. It translates to CATQPSGSRDTGELFF.

This clonotype was observed a few times. This sequence joins TRBV4-2 and TRBJ2-7; tentatively, D is TRBD1 (5 bases). The CDR3 spans 13 residues. Trimming left V 1 base short and J 3 bases short, with 7 bases between. Germline V gene lookup returns CDR1 LGHNA and CDR2 YNFKEQ. CDR3 DNA sequence: TGTGCCAGCAGCCAAGTAGACAGCTACGAGCAGTACTTC. Encoded protein: CASSQVDSYEQYF.

This clonotype appeared a few times. V gene TRBV19 combines with J gene TRBJ2-3, with D possibly matching TRBD2 (6 bases). V gave up 8 bases and J gave up 2 bases, with 11 bases separating them. Germline assignment: CDR1 LNHDA and CDR2 SQIVND (reference sequence). This CDR3 has 13 amino acids. Here the CDR3 DNA reads TGTGCCAGTGCGGGATTTCACACAGATACGCAGTATTTT. Translating it yields CASAGFHTDTQYF.